This TCR beta chain was retrieved from a study of PD-1 blockade in classical Hodgkin lymphoma. On this clone itself: Antigen: not known.

Patients all relapsed after autologous stem cell transplantation, and there was variation in brentuximab vedotin exposure. With magnetic negative selection, CD4+ T cells were purified from PBMCs that had been thawed. CDR1 is SGHVS and CDR2 is FNYEAQ in the germline V gene. This CDR3 spans 15 amino acids. The V segment lost 1 base and the J segment 6 bases; nucleotides outside the gene matches: 9. Here immunoSEQ multiplex PCR was the method, and the copy in TCRdb shows in-frame clones only, minus some. The sample includes 10,000 to 15,000 clones, approximately 79% of them seen just once. General study results and limits: CD4+ TCR diversity climbed significantly by C4D1, unlike CD8+ TCR diversity. Although disease activity or prior therapy may be involved, causes of the repertoire differences remain undefined.

The rearrangement links TRBV7-6 to TRBJ2-7, with 7 nucleotides matching TRBD2. This sample comprised CD4+ T cells from blood, obtained at baseline. The receptor's source is a human donor with classical Hodgkin lymphoma. CDR3 residues: CASSLGLAAPFEQYF. The CDR3 region has the DNA TGTGCCAGCAGCTTAGGCCTAGCGGCCCCTTTCGAGCAGTACTTC.